The rows below give T cell receptor beta chains drawn from one sample of a study of cytomegalovirus exposure and HLA in healthy donors. Profiled with immunoSEQ multiplex PCR; TCRdb holds only in-frame clones, not every one. The sample consists of some 85,000 clones, roughly 80% of them appearing once. Sequences were obtained from PBMCs. Receptors were obtained from a man in his thirties or forties in good health and CMV-seronegative. Both conserved end residues are part of each CDR3. A D gene is named only where the DNA matches it firmly. Where a row states a size, it is once, few, many or the class of an expanded clone; other rows omit it.

>TRBV7-2|.|TRBJ2-3|.|13
CASSLGVGDTQYF
TGTGCCAGCAGCTTAGGTGTGGGCGATACGCAGTATTTT
>TRBV10-3|.|TRBJ1-2|TRBD1|14
CAISEGTAAGGYTF
TGTGCCATCAGTGAGGGGACAGCCGCGGGTGGCTACACCTTC
>TRBV5-6|.|TRBJ2-5|TRBD2|17
CASSPGLAADFQETQYF
TGTGCCAGCAGCCCCGGACTAGCTGCGGACTTCCAAGAGACCCAGTACTTC
>TRBV14|once|TRBJ2-1|.|13
CASSQDERNEQFF
TGTGCCAGCAGCCAAGATGAGAGGAATGAGCAGTTCTTC
>TRBV7-7|.|TRBJ2-1|TRBD1|15
CASSSGTVLYNEQFF
TGTGCCAGCAGCTCCGGGACAGTTCTTTACAATGAGCAGTTCTTC
>TRBV5-1|few|TRBJ2-4|.|15
CASSLVEAPKNIQYF
TGCGCCAGCAGCTTGGTAGAGGCTCCCAAAAACATTCAGTACTTC
>TRBV27|.|TRBJ2-7|TRBD2|17
CASSLSVAGALSYEQYF
TGTGCCAGCAGTTTATCGGTGGCGGGAGCCCTTTCCTACGAGCAGTACTTC
>TRBV4-1|few|TRBJ2-5|TRBD1|16
CASSRGTGAFQETQYF
TGCGCCAGCAGTAGGGGGACAGGGGCTTTCCAAGAGACCCAGTACTTC
>TRBV9|.|TRBJ2-1|TRBD2|15
CASSVEGTKSGEQFF
TGTGCCAGCAGCGTAGAAGGGACTAAGTCCGGTGAGCAGTTCTTC
>TRBV2|.|TRBJ1-1|.|13
CASSLEGNTEAFF
TGTGCCAGCAGTCTCGAGGGGAACACTGAAGCTTTCTTT
>TRBV28|once|TRBJ1-2|.|13
CASSFRGSYGYTF
TGTGCCAGCAGTTTCAGGGGATCCTATGGCTACACCTTC
>TRBV5-6|.|TRBJ2-3|TRBD1|12
CASSLSGTERYF
TGTGCCAGCAGCCTTTCCGGGACAGAGCGATATTTT
>TRBV19|.|TRBJ1-3|.|16
CASSMEGWGSGNTIYF
TGTGCCAGTAGTATGGAGGGATGGGGCTCTGGAAACACCATATATTTT
>TRBV7-9|.|TRBJ2-5|TRBD2|18
CASSLLLGLAGGQETQYF
TGTGCCAGCAGCTTATTGTTGGGACTAGCGGGAGGGCAAGAGACCCAGTACTTC
>TRBV5-1|.|TRBJ2-1|.|15
CASSLVPGVENEQFF
TGCGCCAGCAGCTTGGTCCCAGGGGTAGAAAATGAGCAGTTCTTC
>TRBV5-1|.|TRBJ1-1|.|16
CASSLTGSTMNTEAFF
TGCGCCAGCAGCTTGACAGGGTCTACCATGAACACTGAAGCTTTCTTT
>TRBV7-8|.|TRBJ2-7|.|12
CASSSPGFEQYF
TGTGCCAGCAGCTCGCCCGGTTTCGAGCAGTACTTC
>TRBV29-1|.|TRBJ2-3|TRBD1|15
CSGESGRGLTDTQYF
TGCAGCGGTGAATCGGGCAGGGGGCTCACAGATACGCAGTATTTT
>TRBV5-4|.|TRBJ2-2|.|16
CASSLLAPTNTGELFF
TGTGCCAGCAGCTTGCTAGCGCCTACGAACACCGGGGAGCTGTTTTTT
>TRBV10-1|.|TRBJ2-7|TRBD2|15
CASSDRTSGPYEQYF
TGCGCCAGCAGTGATCGAACTAGCGGACCCTACGAGCAGTACTTC
>TRBV28|few|TRBJ2-1|TRBD1|17
CASSPWTGGAFNNEQFF
TGTGCCAGCAGTCCCTGGACAGGGGGCGCCTTCAACAATGAGCAGTTCTTC
>TRBV5-4|.|TRBJ2-7|TRBD1|13
CASSPDRDRVQYF
TGTGCCAGCAGCCCCGACAGGGATAGGGTCCAGTACTTC
>TRBV30|.|TRBJ1-3|.|13
CAWARGDGNTIYF
TGTGCCTGGGCCAGGGGAGACGGAAACACCATATATTTT
>TRBV7-9|.|TRBJ1-2|.|13
CASSKDNGRGYTF
TGTGCCAGCAGCAAGGACAACGGAAGGGGCTACACCTTC
>TRBV19|.|TRBJ1-2|.|13
CASRGARNYGYTF
TGTGCCAGTAGGGGGGCCAGGAACTATGGCTACACCTTC
>TRBV5-4|.|TRBJ1-1|TRBD1|14
CASSYRGKNTEAFF
TGTGCCAGCAGCTACAGGGGAAAGAACACTGAAGCTTTCTTT
>TRBV9|once|TRBJ2-7|TRBD1|16
CASSVGYGTGAYEQYF
TGTGCCAGCAGCGTAGGTTACGGGACAGGGGCCTACGAGCAGTACTTC
>TRBV5-8|.|TRBJ2-7|.|15
CASSFRDKGVYEQYF
TGTGCCAGCAGCTTCCGGGACAAGGGGGTATACGAGCAGTACTTC
>TRBV15|.|TRBJ1-1|.|14
CATSRDRLNTEAFF
TGTGCCACCAGCAGAGACAGGCTGAACACTGAAGCTTTCTTT
>TRBV7-9|.|TRBJ1-1|.|12
CASLGGNTEAFF
TGTGCCAGCTTAGGAGGGAACACTGAAGCTTTCTTT
>TRBV9|.|TRBJ2-3|.|15
CASSVVPGLTDTQYF
TGTGCCAGCAGCGTAGTTCCAGGCTTAACAGATACGCAGTATTTT
>TRBV4-1|once|TRBJ1-1|.|15
CASSQAQVANTEAFF
TGCGCCAGCAGCCAAGCCCAGGTGGCGAACACTGAAGCTTTCTTT
>TRBV7-9|few|TRBJ2-2|TRBD1|17
CASSPLWTGVNTGELFF
TGTGCCAGCAGCCCCCTCTGGACAGGGGTTAACACCGGGGAGCTGTTTTTT
>TRBV27|.|TRBJ1-5|TRBD1|15
CASSKGQALNQPQHF
TGTGCCAGCAGCAAGGGACAGGCGCTCAATCAGCCCCAGCATTTT
>TRBV5-6|few|TRBJ2-7|TRBD1|14
CASSPRQGSYEQYF
TGTGCCAGCAGCCCCCGACAGGGCTCCTACGAGCAGTACTTC
>TRBV6-1|.|TRBJ1-5|TRBD1|15
CASSEWDRSNQPQHF
TGTGCCAGCAGTGAATGGGACAGAAGCAATCAGCCCCAGCATTTT
>TRBV28|.|TRBJ1-5|.|14
CASSLGGAGQPQHF
TGTGCCAGCAGTTTAGGGGGGGCAGGTCAGCCCCAGCATTTT
>TRBV6-1|few|TRBJ1-5|.|14
CASTREGRLQPQHF
TGTGCCAGCACCCGGGAGGGGCGGCTTCAGCCCCAGCATTTT
>TRBV11-2|.|TRBJ2-1|TRBD2|17
CASSSSVAGGRDNEQFF
TGTGCCAGCAGCTCATCCGTAGCGGGGGGGCGGGACAATGAGCAGTTCTTC
>TRBV10-3|.|TRBJ1-1|.|13
CAISAQEGGDAFF
TGTGCCATCAGTGCCCAGGAGGGAGGAGATGCTTTCTTT
>TRBV5-4|.|TRBJ1-1|TRBD1|17
CASSLDKTGTGNTEAFF
TGTGCCAGCAGCCTCGATAAAACCGGGACAGGGAACACTGAAGCTTTCTTT
>TRBV6-5|.|TRBJ2-1|.|14
CASSYSNPGDEQFF
TGTGCCAGCAGTTACTCCAACCCGGGGGATGAGCAGTTCTTC
>TRBV28|.|TRBJ2-5|TRBD2|17
CASSSPLRGRAQETQYF
TGTGCCAGCAGTTCCCCCCTTCGCGGGAGGGCTCAAGAGACCCAGTACTTC
>TRBV29-1|.|TRBJ2-7|.|11
CSVGLGYEQYF
TGCAGCGTCGGACTCGGCTACGAGCAGTACTTC
>TRBV5-4|few|TRBJ1-3|.|12
CASSLRGNTIYF
TGTGCCAGCAGCCTGAGGGGAAACACCATATATTTT
>TRBV7-6|.|TRBJ1-2|.|14
CASSLTGANYGYTF
TGTGCCAGCAGCTTAACAGGAGCTAACTATGGCTACACCTTC